Each of the 12 T cell receptor beta chains below was sequenced from the same sample in a study of T cell responses to AZD1222 COVID-19 vaccine. Here immunoSEQ multiplex PCR was the method, and the copy in TCRdb shows in-frame clones only, minus some. The sample has about 120,000 clones; about nine tenths are singletons. Specimen: peripheral blood, collected on day 0 of AZD1222 vaccination. The receptors derive from an adult in good health.

This chain uses TRBV30 with TRBJ2-7; the D call may be TRBD1 or TRBD2 (5 bases each). Germline values: CDR1 GTSNPN, CDR2 SVGIG (reference sequence). CDR3 length: 15 residues. Trimming left V 8 bases short and J 0 bases short, with 20 bases between. CDR3 region: CAGTFRGTSSYEQYF. CDR3 nucleotide sequence: TGTGCCGGAACATTTCGGGGCACCAGCTCCTACGAGCAGTACTTC.

The chain's CDR3 is CASSLSSVPNYGYTF. CDR3 nucleotides: TGTGCCAGCAGTTTAAGTTCGGTCCCGAACTATGGCTACACCTTC. The rearrangement links TRBV27 to TRBJ1-2; D is undetermined. The V end lost 2 bases, the J end lost 2 bases, and 12 bases lay between the germline ends. The CDR3 loop spans 15 amino acids. The germline gives CDR1 MNHEY, CDR2 SMNVEV (reference sequence).

The chain recombines TRBV24-1 with TRBJ2-1; weak D call: TRBD1 (5 bases). The CDR3 is made up of 13 amino acids. The germline V and J ends were trimmed by 6 bases and 2 bases, with 7 bases remaining between them. The germline gives CDR1 KGHDR, CDR2 SFDVKD. CDR3 nucleotide sequence: TGTGCCACCAGTCAGACAGCCTACAATGAGCAGTTCTTC. This encodes CATSQTAYNEQFF.

This chain links TRBV3-1 (or the pseudogene TRBV3-2) with TRBJ2-1; 9 bases line up with TRBD2. Trimming at V came to 2 bases and at J to 7 bases, leaving 9 bases not matched to a gene. Germline V gene lookup returns CDR1 LGHDT and CDR2 YNNKEL (reference sequence). CDR3 size: 16 residues. In DNA form, the CDR3 reads TGTGCCAGCAGCCAACGTCTAGCGGGGCCTGGTAATGAGCAGTTCTTC. It encodes CASSQRLAGPGNEQFF.

The chain couples TRBV23-1 to TRBJ2-2; TRBD2 might be the D (6 bases). TRBV23-1 belongs to the ORF category, with a function that is uncertain. The V gene lost 0 bases and the J gene lost 0 bases, with 11 bases spanning the gap. CDR3 length: 17 residues. The DNA for the CDR3 is TGCGCCAGCAGTCAATCGGGGGGAGGAGCGAACACCGGGGAGCTGTTTTTT. It is translated as CASSQSGGGANTGELFF.

This chain uses TRBV3-1 (or the pseudogene TRBV3-2) with TRBJ2-2; 8 bases map to TRBD2. J was trimmed by 3 bases and V by 3 bases; bases with no gene match: 3. Per germline, CDR1 LGHDT and CDR2 YNNKEL (reference sequence). CDR3 length: 15 amino acids. The CDR3 bases are TGTGCCAGCAGCCATGGCGGGGGGTACACCGGGGAGCTGTTTTTT. Translation gives CASSHGGGYTGELFF.

This chain links TRBV27 with TRBJ1-4, with 11 bases fitting TRBD1. Per the germline V gene, CDR1 is MNHEY and CDR2 is SMNVEV (reference sequence). The J segment lost 1 base and the V segment lost 3 bases, leaving 4 bases of the junction unmatched. The CDR3 is 17 residues long. The CDR3 loop reads CASSLDRGRGTNEKLFF. The CDR3 DNA reads as TGTGCCAGCAGTTTGGACAGGGGGCGAGGAACTAATGAAAAACTGTTTTTT.

This chain links TRBV4-3 with TRBJ1-1; 8 positions agree with TRBD1. Germline values: CDR1 LGHNA, CDR2 YSLEER. V lost 0 bases and J lost 6; bases outside the gene matches: 9. This CDR3 has 16 amino acids. CDR3: CASSQEWRQGISEAFF. The CDR3 DNA is TGCGCCAGCAGCCAAGAGTGGAGACAGGGGATATCTGAAGCTTTCTTT.

The gene calls are TRBV7-9 and TRBJ1-4; D is unclear. The CDR3 is 12 residues long. CDR1 and CDR2 from the germline V gene are SEHNR and FQNEAQ (reference sequence). V was shortened by 5 bases and J by 10 bases, with 11 bases between the two germline ends. The CDR3 sequence: CASSHREGKLFF. The CDR3 region has the DNA TGTGCCAGCAGCCATCGGGAGGGAAAACTGTTTTTT.

This chain links TRBV6-5 with TRBJ2-7, with 9 positions matching TRBD1. Germline V gene sequence: CDR1 MNHEY, CDR2 SVGAGI. Trimming cost V 4 bases and J 5 bases; bases outside gene matches: 6. This CDR3 region has 14 residues. CDR3 nucleotides: TGTGCCAGCAGTTCCGGGACAGGGATCCACGAGCAGTACTTC. It is translated as CASSSGTGIHEQYF.

CDR3 in amino acids: CASSQGPLRATGYTF. DNA for the CDR3: TGTGCCAGCAGCCAGGGACCCCTCAGGGCGACGGGCTACACCTTC. The chain links TRBV3-1 (or the pseudogene TRBV3-2) to TRBJ1-2; D may be TRBD1 (5 bases). Looked up from germline, CDR1 is LGHDT and CDR2 is YNNKEL (reference sequence). Trimming removed 3 bases at V and 8 bases at J, with 19 bases between. The CDR3 sequence is 15 residues long.

The genes are TRBV6-6 and TRBJ2-2; either TRBD1 or TRBD2 may supply D (5 bases each). Germline V CDR1 and CDR2: MNHNY, SVGAGI (reference sequence). Trimming removed 2 bases from V and 3 bases from J, with 13 bases in between. This CDR3 region has 16 residues. This chain's CDR3 is CASSYHGGKDTGELFF. The CDR3 bases are TGTGCCAGCAGTTACCATGGGGGTAAAGACACCGGGGAGCTGTTTTTT.